This T cell receptor beta chain was captured by sequencing in a study of quantifying T cell responses using KT2 cells (TCRdb year 2017). Study-wide context: RNA was DNase-treated and reverse transcribed with TCR alpha and beta constant-region primers, mostly using SuperScript III. The efficiency of the T4 ligation step under optimum conditions was estimated to be above 9%. To avoid over-amplification, PCR2 was carried out as a SYBR Green qPCR and halted once a predetermined fluorescence threshold was reached. Overall results and qualifications from the work: No side-by-side comparison between this pipeline and other TCR sequencing techniques was included in the study. Saturation was seen in the detection of KT2 sequences when very high numbers of KT2 cells were spiked in. Even at the lowest spike-in tested, roughly one KT2 cell per 100,000 PBMC, KT2 sequences were still detected. Counts of KT2 alpha and beta sequences scaled linearly with input KT2 cell number over several orders of magnitude.

Known numbers of KT2, a T cell clone whose TCR had been sequenced previously, were spiked into unfractionated PBMC to test the sensitivity and accuracy of the pipeline. KT2 cells were mixed with a fixed number of PBMC to create a range of KT2-to-PBMC ratios. Libraries came from UMI-ligation and nested PCR. T4 RNA ligase 1 was used to ligate a single-stranded oligonucleotide containing the Illumina SP2 sequence and a UMI to the 3' end of the cDNA. PCR1 ran around 4 cycles (98°C 15 s, 69°C 30 s, 72°C 40 s); the beta primer was an equimolar mix of RC1.1 and RC1.2 covering TRBC1 and TRBC2. Starting at PCR2, the TCR alpha and beta chains were handled separately, and sample indices and Illumina adaptors were added. The UMI was composed of 12 random nucleotides, arranged as two hexamers separated by a spacer, and was positioned after an 8-base spacer. Sequencing was done on an Illumina MiSeq using v2 2x251 paired-end chemistry, usually with approximately 11 samples per run. PhiX DNA at roughly 5-7.5% was added to each sequencing library to increase diversity. The paper's data handling went like this. Raw reads were converted to FASTQ with bcl2fastq and were demultiplexed by dual indices with Demultiplexor. V and J genes were assigned by Decombinator through tag matching, with a single base-pair mismatch being allowed. Collapsinator used UMIs to correct both sequencing errors and frequency errors arising from PCR heterogeneity. CDR3Translator converted Decombinator identifiers to nucleotide sequence, translated to amino acids, and extracted CDR3 using C- and N-terminal motifs. A cluster of KT2 sequences sharing one unique molecular identifier was counted as one distinct KT2 TCR. TCRdb trimmed public reads at Q25 via fastp, called clones via MiXCR and kept in-frame beta chains. Rows are combined by CDR3 protein, so each entry shows the most common genes and DNA. The V and J calls were determined by TCRdb, not by the authors. This sample is represented by 25,000 to 35,000 distinct CDR3 sequences; approximately 10% of them were singletons. The ten largest clones add up to around 9.8% of the sample.

As to this clonotype: Its cognate antigen has yet to be identified. Base quality data are lacking; no much larger clone is found one base away.

Per the germline V gene, SNHLY is the CDR1 and FYNNEI is the CDR2. Spanning cysteine to phenylalanine, the CDR3 consists of 17 amino acids. The kept DNA is CDR3 alone, 51 bases in frame from the first base. Relative to germline, V is 1 base shorter and J is 0 bases shorter, with 15 bases between their ends. The chain was built from TRBV2 and TRBJ1-1, with TRBD1 as a weak D call on 6 bases. The material sequenced was PBMCs spiked with cells of the T cell clone KT2. This receptor was identified in a human donor. The DNA is TGTGCCAGCAGTGAAGGGGGGGCTGGATATTTGAACACTGAAGCTTTCTTT. Its product reads: CASSEGGAGYLNTEAFF. Here the CDR3 is joined to the reference TRBV2 and TRBJ1-1 genes, and the full variable domain is: EPEVTQTPSHQVTQMGQEVILRCVPISNHLYFYWYRQILGQKVEFLVSFYNNEISEKSEIFDDQFSVERPDGSNFTLKIRSTKLEDSAMYFCASSEGGAGYLNTEAFFGQGTRLTVV.